This T cell receptor beta chain appears in the sequencing data of a study of blood T cells in healthy people across ages. Study-wide results and limits: Higher diversity and more naive CD4+ cells were features of long-lived donors, compared to aged donors.

It was with a sample-barcoded 5' primer and a J-beta primer mix that a second PCR of roughly 6 to 12 cycles was run. One entry per CDR3 protein results from TCRdb running MiXCR on the 5' RACE reads. The sample includes about 640,000 distinct CDR3 sequences, about 54% of them seen just once. Details on this clonotype: Its target is unknown.

Sequencing input: blood. The clonotype comes from a man in his fifties or sixties in good health.

CDR3 amino acids: CASSLIRDSSYNEQFF. CDR3 sequence (DNA): TGCGCCAGCAGCCTAATCCGGGACAGCTCCTACAATGAGCAGTTCTTC. V and J are TRBV4-1 and TRBJ2-1, with 7 bases identical to TRBD1. With 4 bases clipped from V and 0 bases from J, the junction kept 6 bases outside the gene matches. Germline CDR1 is MGHRA and CDR2 is YSYEKL. The CDR3 consists of 16 residues.